One sample yielded the 15 T cell receptor beta chains listed below, sequenced in a study of T cell clonality in common variable immunodeficiency. The assay was immunoSEQ multiplex PCR, and TCRdb's table has in-frame clones only and misses some. There are approximately 64,000 clones in the sample, none observed a single time. Material: peripheral blood mononuclear cells. These receptors came from a person aged 18-70 years in good health.

The sample holds many counts of this clone. The CDR3 loop is CASSSQDRVDTGELFF. The covered CDR3 bases are TGCGCCAGCAGCTCACAGGACAGGGTAGACACCGGGGAG. This chain uses TRBV5-1 with TRBJ2-2, with TRBD1 matching over 8 bases. The read stops 3 residues short of the end of the CDR3; the missing end is completed from the germline J gene. The CDR3 totals 16 residues. Germline CDR1 SGHRS, CDR2 YFSETQ. The junction had 7 bases not matched to a gene; V was cut back by 3 bases and J by 3 bases.

This clone occurred many times. The CDR3 extends 3 residues past the end of the read, so its final part is completed from the germline J gene. This chain connects TRBV20-1 to TRBJ2-1; 7 bases line up with TRBD1. With 1 base clipped from V and 4 bases from J, the junction kept 7 bases outside the gene matches. The CDR3 is 15 residues long. Germline V lookup: CDR1 DFQATT, CDR2 SNEGSKA (reference sequence). The CDR3 protein is CSARGPGQLYNEQFF. Partial CDR3 DNA: TGCAGTGCTAGAGGACCGGGACAGCTTTACAATGAG.

This clone was found many times. The sequence runs out 3 residues before the end of the CDR3; the remainder is reconstructed from the germline J gene. J is TRBJ2-5 and V is TRBV20-1, with 8 bases fitting TRBD1. Trimming took 5 bases from V and 4 from J; bases not matched to a gene: 6. The length of the CDR3 is 13 residues. Germline CDR1 reads DFQATT; CDR2 reads SNEGSKA (reference sequence). The CDR3 here is CSARSGGGETQYF. The CDR3 bases that were read are TGCAGTGCTCGCTCAGGGGGCGGAGAGACC.

This clone was seen many times. The read terminates 3 residues before the CDR3 end, so the remaining end is supplied by the germline J gene. The chain carries TRBV30 and TRBJ1-5; TRBD1 matches 9 bases. Germline CDR1 and CDR2: GTSNPN and SVGIG (reference sequence). This CDR3 is 14 amino acids long. With V trimmed by 1 base and J by 4 bases, 2 bases remained unmatched. CDR3 DNA, as far as it was read: TGTGCCTGGAGTGAGGGGACAGGGAATCAGCCC. Amino acid sequence: CAWSEGTGNQP. The complete CDR3 protein is CAWSEGTGNQPQHF.

This clone was found many times. The sequenced fragment ends 3 residues before the CDR3 boundary, so the rest is inferred from the germline J gene. The gene calls are TRBV28 and TRBJ2-7, with TRBD1 matching over 11 bases. The germline gives CDR1 MDHEN, CDR2 SYDVKM. This CDR3 has 14 residues. V was clipped by 6 bases and J by 3 bases; unmatched bases: 4. Incomplete CDR3 DNA: TGTGCCAGCAGCACCGGGACAGGGGGCTACGAG. Its translation: CASSTGTGGYE. The CDR3 in full is CASSTGTGGYEQYF.

This clone has at least ten counts. The read comes to an end 3 residues before the CDR3 does, leaving the germline J gene to fill in the end. V gene TRBV28 combines with J gene TRBJ2-7; 10 nucleotides align to TRBD1. Germline-derived CDR1 and CDR2 are MDHEN and SYDVKM. The CDR3 has 14 residues. J was trimmed by 4 bases and V by 6 bases; bases with no gene match: 6. Partial CDR3 DNA: TGTGCCAGCAGCTTGGTGGGACAGGGGTACGAG. It encodes CASSLVGQGYE. The whole CDR3 region reads CASSLVGQGYEQYF.

The sample holds many counts of this clone. The sequence runs out 3 residues before the end of the CDR3; the remainder is reconstructed from the germline J gene. J is TRBJ1-1 and V is TRBV20-1; 8 positions agree with TRBD1. The CDR3 runs 13 residues. Germline V gene lookup returns CDR1 DFQATT and CDR2 SNEGSKA (reference sequence). Trimming at V came to 3 bases and at J to 4 bases, leaving 4 bases not matched to a gene. CDR3 bases read: TGCAGTGCTAGCAGGGGGCAGGTCACTGAA. Translated, it gives CSASRGQVTE. The CDR3 reads in full as CSASRGQVTEAFF.

This clone showed up many times. The read finishes 3 residues shy of the CDR3 end, and the germline J gene is used to complete it. The V and J genes are TRBV13 and TRBJ1-1; 7 bases are shared with TRBD1. The CDR3 spans 14 residues. Germline CDR1 reads PRHDT; CDR2 reads FYEKMQ (reference sequence). CDR3 in amino acids: CASSPRDSNLQAFF. CDR3 DNA (partial): TGTGCCAGCAGCCCTCGGGACAGTAATCTTCAA.

This clone was found many times. Read sequence stops 3 residues before the CDR3 end, and the germline J gene provides the missing end. The V and J genes are TRBV19 and TRBJ1-2, with D tentatively TRBD1 (6 bases). CDR3 length: 16 amino acids. Trimming shortened V by 6 bases and J by 2 bases, and 19 bases separated the two germline ends. CDR1 is LNHDA and CDR2 is SQIVND in the germline V gene (reference sequence). CDR3 bases read: TGTGCCAGTAGAATTACAGGGTCGATTACCAACTATGGC. It specifies CASRITGSITNYG. The whole CDR3 region reads CASRITGSITNYGYTF.

This clone appeared many times. Read coverage stops 3 residues before the CDR3 terminus; the germline J gene supplies the remainder. The gene calls are TRBV7-9 and TRBJ2-7, with 7 bases matching TRBD2. Trimming cost V 5 bases and J 1 base; bases outside gene matches: 2. The CDR3 consists of 13 residues. The germline V gene encodes CDR1 SEHNR and CDR2 FQNEAQ (reference sequence). The part of the CDR3 DNA that was read is TGTGCCAGCAGCCCCGGGGGGTCCTACGAG. This gives the protein CASSPGGSYE. The CDR3 in full is CASSPGGSYEQYF. Using reference TRBV7-9 and TRBJ2-7 for the parts outside the CDR3, the full variable domain is DTGVSQNPRHKITKRGQNVTFRCDPISEHNRLYWYRQTLGQGPEFLTYFQNEAQLEKSRLLSDRFSAERPKGSFSTLEIQRTEQGDSAMYLCASSPGGSYEQYFGPGTRLTVT.

This clone was counted at least ten times. The read falls 3 residues short of the CDR3 end, and the missing part is taken from the germline J gene. The chain is built from TRBV2 and TRBJ1-5; 10 positions agree with TRBD1. J was trimmed by 5 bases and V by 6 bases; bases with no gene match: 4. Germline lookup yields CDR1 SNHLY and CDR2 FYNNEI. This CDR3 is 14 amino acids long. The CDR3 sequence: CASRRQGAHQPQHF. The CDR3 bases that were read are TGTGCCAGCAGGAGACAGGGGGCCCATCAGCCC.

In its sample, this clone was seen many times. Coverage ceases 3 residues before the CDR3 finishes, and the germline J gene fills in the end. The chain is built from TRBV6-1 and TRBJ2-1; maybe TRBD1 (7 bases). Germline CDR1 and CDR2: MNHNS and SASEGT. The CDR3 is 13 amino acids. Trimming removed 4 bases from V and 6 bases from J, with 10 bases in between. CDR3 sequence reads: CASSVQGGNEQFF. CDR3 DNA, as far as it was read: TGTGCCAGCAGTGTCCAGGGGGGCAATGAG.

There are many counts of this clone. The read ends 3 residues before the CDR3 terminus; that terminus is restored from the germline J gene. The chain uses TRBV20-1 and TRBJ1-1, with a weak D call TRBD1 (6 bases). V was pared by 6 bases and J by 4 bases, with 15 bases between. This CDR3 has 13 amino acids. Germline-derived CDR1 and CDR2 are DFQATT and SNEGSKA (reference sequence). CDR3 protein: CSAIRGGGTEAFF. CDR3 DNA, as far as it was read: TGCAGTGCGATAAGAGGGGGGGGCACTGAA.

This clone has ten or more counts. The CDR3 end is not reached by the read, which stops 3 residues before it; the germline J gene fills it in. V is TRBV4-1 and J is TRBJ1-2; TRBD1 matches at 9 bases. CDR3 length equals 14 residues. Unmatched junction bases numbered 8, after V lost 5 bases and J lost 7 bases. Germline V gives CDR1 MGHRA, CDR2 YSYEKL. The DNA read from the CDR3 is TGCGCCAGCAGCAAGACCGGGACAGGGATTGGC. Translating gives CASSKTGTGIG. The whole CDR3 region reads CASSKTGTGIGYTF.

Ten or more counts support this clone. The CDR3 is CASSLGEPPSDEQFF. The CDR3 bases that were read are TGTGCCAGCAGCTTAGGTGAGCCACCCAGCGATGAG. The rearrangement links TRBV7-2 to TRBJ2-1, with unresolved D. The read falls 3 residues short of the CDR3 end, and the missing part is taken from the germline J gene. V was pared by 1 base and J by 8 bases, with 15 bases between. Looked up from germline, CDR1 is SGHTA and CDR2 is FQGNSA. The CDR3 runs 15 residues.